Listed below are T cell receptor beta chains from one sample, sequenced in a study of blood T cell repertoires in COVID-19. This table comes from immunoSEQ multiplex PCR, and its TCRdb copy is limited to in-frame clones, with some not included. The sample has 150,000 to 200,000 clones; 65% to 90% are singletons. The sequenced sample was peripheral blood. The receptors here all came from a man between 60 and 75 years old with acute or convalescent COVID-19. The CDR3 runs from the conserved cysteine through the conserved F or W. Each record gives: clone size, D gene, V gene, J gene, CDR3 DNA, CDR3 protein. The D gene is left open where the match is weak. Some rows mark clone size as missing; the rest say once, few, many or name a class of expanded clone.

>-|TRBD1|TRBV3-1/TRBV3-2|TRBJ2-2
TGTGCCAGCAGCCAAGTGAGGGGGACAGGCACCGGGGAGCTGTTTTTT
CASSQVRGTGTGELFF
>-|TRBD1|TRBV24-1|TRBJ1-2
TGTGCCACCAGTGATACCCGAACAGGGGAAGAAGGCTACACCTTC
CATSDTRTGEEGYTF
>-|-|TRBV9|TRBJ1-1
TGTGCCAGCAGCGTAGAAGGGGGAACGGGGACTGAAGCTTTCTTT
CASSVEGGTGTEAFF
>few|-|TRBV6-6|TRBJ1-5
TGTGCCAGCACCTACCCCGAGGGCAATCAGCCCCAGCATTTT
CASTYPEGNQPQHF
>-|-|TRBV4-2|TRBJ2-7
TGTGCCAGCAGCCCCCCTAGAGACCGGCCGTACTTC
CASSPPRDRPYF
>once|TRBD2|TRBV27|TRBJ2-3
TGTGCCAGCAGTGTAGGGACTAGCGTCGGAGATACGCAGTATTTT
CASSVGTSVGDTQYF
>-|TRBD1|TRBV18|TRBJ2-7
TGTGCCAGCTCCACCGGGACAGGGACCTACGAGCAGTACTTC
CASSTGTGTYEQYF
>once|TRBD2|TRBV5-8|TRBJ2-5
TGTGCCAGCAGCCCAACTCGAGCGGGAGCGGGTCGGCAAGAGACCCAGTACTTC
CASSPTRAGAGRQETQYF
>-|TRBD1|TRBV2|TRBJ2-4
TGTGCCAGCAGGGGACAGGGGAGCATTCAGTACTTC
CASRGQGSIQYF
>-|-|TRBV6-5|TRBJ2-5
TGTGCCAGCAGCGCAGGAATTCAAGGGACCCAGTACTTC
CASSAGIQGTQYF
>-|-|TRBV2|TRBJ1-2
TGTGCCAGCAGTGACCGGGTAGGATTTGGCTACACCTTC
CASSDRVGFGYTF
>-|-|TRBV19|TRBJ2-7
TGTGCCAGTAGATCCCTTCCTGGACAGACCTACGAGCAGTGCTTC
CASRSLPGQTYEQCF
>-|-|TRBV28|TRBJ1-1
TGTGCCAGCACCAGATCACCGGGCCCGGGGGGTACTGAAGCTTTCTTT
CASTRSPGPGGTEAFF
>once|-|TRBV11-3|TRBJ2-5
TGTGCCAGCAGCAAGGGGGAGACCCAGTACTTC
CASSKGETQYF
>-|TRBD1|TRBV9|TRBJ1-5
TGTGCCAGCAGCCCCGGACAGGGAGTAAATCAGCCCCAGCATTTT
CASSPGQGVNQPQHF
>once|TRBD1|TRBV5-1|TRBJ1-4
TGCGCCAGCAGCTTACAGGGGGCTGGTGAAAAACTGTTTTTT
CASSLQGAGEKLFF
>-|-|TRBV27|TRBJ1-2
TGTGCCAGCAGTCGAGAAGGACTGTCTAACTATGGCTACACCTTC
CASSREGLSNYGYTF
>-|-|TRBV24-1|TRBJ2-1
TGTGCCACCAGTGATTTGAGGGGTCAACTACTCGCTGAGCAGTTCTTC
CATSDLRGQLLAEQFF
>-|TRBD2|TRBV4-2|TRBJ2-7
TGTGCCAGCAGCCAAGCAACTAGCGCCGACTACGAGCAGTACTTC
CASSQATSADYEQYF
>-|-|TRBV6-5|TRBJ1-3
TGTGCCAGCAGTACCTTGACAGGCTCTGGAAACACCATATATTTT
CASSTLTGSGNTIYF
>-|TRBD1|TRBV9|TRBJ1-2
TGTGCCAGCAGCGTAGCACCCGCGGGACAGGGGTACTATGGCTACACCTTC
CASSVAPAGQGYYGYTF
>-|-|TRBV9|TRBJ1-4
TGTGCCAGCAGCGTAGATGGGAGGTATCATGAAAAACTGTTTTTT
CASSVDGRYHEKLFF
>-|TRBD1|TRBV18|TRBJ1-5
TGTGCCAGCTCACCCGGACAGGGTAGCAATCAGCCCCAGCATTTT
CASSPGQGSNQPQHF
>once|-|TRBV4-1|TRBJ2-1
TGCGCCAGCAGCCAAGCCCAAGGGGTACAGCAGTTCTTC
CASSQAQGVQQFF
>-|TRBD2|TRBV30|TRBJ2-7
TGTGCCTGGAGTGTATTCCCGACTAGCGCTACCTACGAGCAGTACTTC
CAWSVFPTSATYEQYF
>-|-|TRBV30|TRBJ2-5
TGTGCCTGGAGTGGACTATCGCAAGAGACCCAGTACTTC
CAWSGLSQETQYF